The T cell receptor beta chain under discussion was sequenced for a study of blood T cell repertoires in COVID-19. Study context: COVID-19 samples from acute and convalescent phases originated in the United States, Italy and Spain.

The repertoire was sequenced with immunoSEQ multiplex PCR; TCRdb's copy has only in-frame clones and lacks some. The table includes about 200,000 clones, approximately 90% detected once. The CDR3 extends over 15 amino acids. V dropped 1 base and J dropped 0; count of bases not matched to a gene: 1. Germline V gives CDR1 MNHEY, CDR2 SVGAGI. The clonotype originates from a man in his sixties who had recovered from COVID-19. Sequenced input: peripheral blood. V is TRBV6-5 and J is TRBJ2-3, with TRBD2 identical over 7 bases. CDR3 region: CASSYLRGSTDTQYF. CDR3 in DNA: TGTGCCAGCAGTTACTTGCGGGGGAGCACAGATACGCAGTATTTT.